This T cell receptor beta chain comes out of a study of PD-1 blockade in classical Hodgkin lymphoma. Assay: immunoSEQ multiplex PCR; the TCRdb copy retains only in-frame clones and omits some. The table lists fewer than 15,000 clones, over 75% of them singletons. Each patient experienced a relapse that followed autologous stem cell transplantation, and brentuximab vedotin exposure varied. The CDR3 is 14 residues long. Deletions cut 0 bases from V and 3 bases from J, with 8 bases between. CDR1 ENHRY and CDR2 SYGVKD come from the germline V gene. The specimen comprised peripheral blood mononuclear cells (PBMCs), sampled at baseline. The receptor comes from a human donor with classical Hodgkin lymphoma. The chain uses TRBV10-3 and TRBJ1-1; TRBD1 might be the D (5 bases). CDR3 nucleotides: TGTGCCATCAGTGAGTCGGGGGGGGACACTGAAGCTTTCTTT. Protein product: CAISESGGDTEAFF.